These 15 T cell receptor beta chains were sequenced from one sample in a study of response to subunit inactivated influenza vaccine. TCRdb recomputed calls from the RT-PCR reads with MiXCR, one row per CDR3 protein. The table lists roughly 160,000 distinct CDR3 sequences, about a tenth of them singletons. The starting material was non-naive T cells sorted from PBMCs, obtained roughly 46 days after vaccination. The receptors here all came from a man aged 50 to 60 who received an inactivated influenza vaccine.

The chain combines TRBV25-1 with TRBJ2-1, with 10 bases fitting TRBD1. The V segment lost 6 bases and the J segment 0 bases; nucleotides outside the gene matches: 5. CDR1 and CDR2 from the germline V gene are MGHDK and SYGVNS. This CDR3 region has 16 residues. The CDR3 sequence: CASRTGGRGSYNEQFF. The CDR3 nucleotides are TGTGCCAGCAGGACAGGGGGCCGGGGCTCCTACAATGAGCAGTTCTTC.

This clonotype has a handful of counts. The V call is TRBV20-1, the J call TRBJ2-7, with no clear D. The CDR3 is 13 residues long. The V and J ends lost 7 bases and 5 bases respectively, with 18 bases between them. Germline V gene data show CDR1 as DFQATT and CDR2 as SNEGSKA (reference sequence). Here the CDR3 reads CSVNWARTNEQYF. The CDR3 DNA is TGCAGTGTAAATTGGGCCAGGACGAACGAGCAGTACTTC.

V usage is TRBV5-4 and J usage is TRBJ2-1, with D perhaps TRBD2 (6 bases). The germline V gene encodes CDR1 SGHNT and CDR2 YYREEE (reference sequence). This CDR3 is 15 amino acids long. Trimming stripped 0 bases from V and 4 bases from J, with 11 bases between. DNA of the CDR3: TGTGCCAGCAGCTTGGCCGGGAGCAATTACAATGAGCAGTTCTTC. Translation: CASSLAGSNYNEQFF.

This clonotype was recorded at least ten times. CDR3 in amino acids: CASSSGRRSYEQYF. The DNA of the CDR3 is TGTGCCAGCAGCTCGGGACGTCGCTCCTACGAGCAGTACTTC. The chain links TRBV7-6 to TRBJ2-7; perhaps D is TRBD1 or TRBD2 (5 bases each). The CDR3 loop spans 14 amino acids. V was clipped by 4 bases and J by 0 bases, with 10 bases between them. Germline V gene data show CDR1 as SGHVS and CDR2 as FNYEAQ.

This clonotype was observed a few times. V is TRBV11-2 and J is TRBJ2-7; 9 bases match TRBD2. Per germline, CDR1 SGHAT and CDR2 FQNNGV. CDR3 length equals 15 residues. J was trimmed by 3 bases and V by 6 bases; bases with no gene match: 9. CDR3 sequence reads: CASSFSGRRGYEQYF. CDR3 DNA sequence: TGTGCCAGCAGTTTTAGCGGGAGAAGGGGCTACGAGCAGTACTTC.

The V and J genes are TRBV11-2 and TRBJ2-5, with D uncertain. Germline V gives CDR1 SGHAT, CDR2 FQNNGV. The CDR3 consists of 15 residues. V lost 1 base, J lost 2 bases, and 11 bases lay in between. The CDR3 nucleotides are TGTGCCAGCAGCTTAGGGGTGTTGGGACAAGAGACCCAGTACTTC. Its translation is CASSLGVLGQETQYF.

To note about this clonotype: This may come from a read error, since a much larger clone is one base off. The genes are TRBV28 and TRBJ2-2; tentatively, D is TRBD2 (6 bases). V gave up 0 bases and J gave up 6 bases, with 11 bases separating them. The CDR3 has 15 residues. Per germline, CDR1 MDHEN and CDR2 SYDVKM. The CDR3 spells CASSLWAGSAGELFF. The CDR3 coding sequence is TGTGCCAGCAGTTTATGGGCGGGGAGCGCCGGGGAGCTGTTTTTT.

This clonotype was counted between two and nine times. The chain uses TRBV7-9 and TRBJ2-7; 9 bases fit TRBD1. V was clipped by 9 bases and J by 7 bases; unmatched bases: 4. CDR1 and CDR2 (germline): SEHNR, FQNEAQ (reference sequence). This CDR3 is built from 11 residues. The CDR3 spells CASGQGWEQYF. DNA for the CDR3: TGTGCCAGTGGACAGGGGTGGGAGCAGTACTTC.

There are many counts of this clonotype. The chain carries TRBV5-5 and TRBJ2-3; D unresolved. This CDR3 is 14 amino acids long. CDR1 SGHKS and CDR2 YYEKEE come from the germline V gene (reference sequence). V dropped 0 bases and J dropped 3 bases, with 8 bases sitting between them. This CDR3 reads CASSLAERTDTQYF. The CDR3, as DNA: TGTGCCAGCAGCTTGGCGGAACGAACAGATACGCAGTATTTT.

This clonotype appeared many times. The CDR3 DNA sequence: TGTGCCAGCAGCTTCTCAGGGTATAATAATTCACCCCTCCACTTT. Protein: CASSFSGYNNSPLHF. V usage is TRBV5-5 and J usage is TRBJ1-6, with D perhaps TRBD1 (5 bases). CDR1 is SGHKS, CDR2 YYEKEE, per germline (reference sequence). CDR3 size: 15 residues. V gave up 2 bases and J gave up 5 bases, with 11 bases separating them.

This clonotype occurred a few times. DNA for the CDR3: TGTGCCAGCTCGACGGGGCTAGGCGGAGCGGGTTCACCCCTCCACTTT. This codes for CASSTGLGGAGSPLHF. The rearrangement joins TRBV18 to TRBJ1-6, with D tentatively TRBD1 (5 bases). CDR3 length: 16 amino acids. The V gene's germline CDR1 is KGHSH and CDR2 LQKENI. Trimming stripped 6 bases from V and 9 bases from J, with 21 bases between.

Worth noting for this clonotype: A junction end diverges from the germline sequence, so it may reflect a read error. The chain joins TRBV10-3 to TRBJ2-7; the D is unclear. Germline V lookup: CDR1 ENHRY, CDR2 SYGVKD. The CDR3 is made up of 13 amino acids. The CDR3 DNA is TGTGCCGTCAGTCCAGGTGCCCCCTACGAGCAGTACTTC. It yields the protein CAVSPGAPYEQYF.

This clonotype was seen only a few times. The chain recombines TRBV4-1 with TRBJ2-7, with D unclear. From germline, CDR1 is MGHRA and CDR2 YSYEKL. V lost 0 bases and J 5 bases, leaving 20 bases between the germline ends. The CDR3 contains 17 residues. The CDR3 region has the DNA TGCGCCAGCAGCCAAGAATACCCCCGGCCTCAGCACAACGAGCAGTACTTC. Its translation: CASSQEYPRPQHNEQYF.

This clonotype was recorded a few times. This chain connects TRBV6-1 to TRBJ1-5; D not certain. The CDR3 has 15 residues. Per the germline V gene, CDR1 is MNHNS and CDR2 is SASEGT. V was trimmed by 5 bases and J by 2 bases, leaving 13 bases between them. The CDR3 sequence is CASSPVRGGNQPQHF. In DNA form, the CDR3 reads TGTGCCAGCAGTCCCGTGCGTGGTGGCAATCAGCCCCAGCATTTT.

The chain joins TRBV6-6 to TRBJ2-5; no firm D call. This CDR3 is 12 amino acids long. Trimming removed 2 bases at V and 4 bases at J, with 5 bases between. CDR1 MNHNY and CDR2 SVGAGI come from the germline V gene (reference sequence). CDR3 nucleotide sequence: TGTGCCAGCAGTTACGGGCGAGAGACCCAGTACTTC. Translation: CASSYGRETQYF.